The 5 T cell receptor beta chains in this list originate from one sample, sequenced in a study of T-cell memory formation after mild COVID-19. TCRdb independently ran MiXCR on the 5' RACE reads; one entry per CDR3 protein. The sample yields a few hundred thousand distinct CDR3 sequences, under 25% seen once. Sequencing was performed on PBMCs or a T cell subset sorted from them (not recorded which). The receptor source for this set is an adult woman who had mild COVID-19 (a few samples of this study predate the infection). Cell type and time point are not known.

On this clonotype: One end of the junction is discordant with germline, which a read error may explain. The J gene is TRBJ2-2, the V gene TRBV5-1, with D possibly being TRBD2 (5 bases). Germline V CDR1 and CDR2: SGHRS, YFSETQ. This CDR3 comprises 13 residues. The CDR3 region has the DNA TGCTCCAGCAGCTTTGAGGGCACCGGGGAGCTGTTTTTT. Protein sequence: CSSSFEGTGELFF.

This clonotype showed up just a few times. The V call is TRBV30, the J call TRBJ1-2, with D uncertain. This CDR3 has 15 residues. The V end was cut by 3 bases, the J end by 2 bases, with 16 bases between. CDR1 and CDR2 from the germline V gene are GTSNPN and SVGIG (reference sequence). In nucleotides, the CDR3 is TGTGCCTGGAGCCCCGAGTTGGAGGCAAACTATGGCTACACCTTC. Residues: CAWSPELEANYGYTF.

This clonotype was counted between two and nine times. V usage is TRBV5-1 and J usage is TRBJ2-1; the D gene is possibly TRBD2 (5 bases). Trimming removed 0 bases from V and 4 bases from J, with 17 bases in between. Germline V gives CDR1 SGHRS, CDR2 YFSETQ. This CDR3 contains 17 residues. CDR3 in DNA: TGCGCCAGCAGCTTGGACGGCAGGTCGAGGGTATACAATGAGCAGTTCTTC. Translating gives CASSLDGRSRVYNEQFF. The whole variable domain, remainder taken from reference TRBV5-1 and TRBJ2-1, is KAGVTQTPRYLIKTRGQQVTLSCSPISGHRSVSWYQQTPGQGLQFLFEYFSETQRNKGNFPGRFSGRQFSNSRSEMNVSTLELGDSALYLCASSLDGRSRVYNEQFFGPGTRLTVL.

The chain recombines TRBV20-1 with TRBJ1-2, with 9 bases identical to TRBD1. CDR1 and CDR2 (germline): DFQATT, SNEGSKA (reference sequence). Trimming removed 5 bases from V and 5 bases from J; junction bases left unmatched: 6. The CDR3 covers 13 residues. This CDR3 reads CSARDRVHYGYTF. Here the CDR3 DNA reads TGCAGTGCTCGGGACAGGGTGCATTATGGCTACACCTTC.

The V and J genes are TRBV10-3 and TRBJ2-7; perhaps TRBD2 as D (7 bases). Germline V gives CDR1 ENHRY, CDR2 SYGVKD. Between the trimmed V and J ends, which lost 3 bases and 0 bases, there was a span of 15 bases. This CDR3 has 16 residues. The CDR3 DNA follows: TGTGCCATCAGTGATACAGGGACTAAGAGCTCCTACGAGCAGTACTTC. It specifies CAISDTGTKSSYEQYF.